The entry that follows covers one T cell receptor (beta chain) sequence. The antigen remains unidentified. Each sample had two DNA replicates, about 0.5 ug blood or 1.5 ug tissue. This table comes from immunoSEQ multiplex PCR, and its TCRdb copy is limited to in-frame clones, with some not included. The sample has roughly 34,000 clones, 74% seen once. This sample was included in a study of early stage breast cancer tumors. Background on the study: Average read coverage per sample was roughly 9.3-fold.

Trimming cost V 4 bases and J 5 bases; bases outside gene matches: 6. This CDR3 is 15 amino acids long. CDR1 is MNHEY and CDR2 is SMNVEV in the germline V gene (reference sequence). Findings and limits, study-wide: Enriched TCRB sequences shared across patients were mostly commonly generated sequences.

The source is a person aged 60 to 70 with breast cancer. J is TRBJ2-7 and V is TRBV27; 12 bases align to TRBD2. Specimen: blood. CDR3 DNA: TGTGCCAGCAGTTCACAGGGACTAGCGGGTGACGAGCAGTACTTC. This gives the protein CASSSQGLAGDEQYF.